Listed here are 30 T cell receptor beta chains from one sample, sequenced in a study of blood T cell repertoires in COVID-19. TCRdb's copy holds only in-frame clones and misses some; the assay was immunoSEQ multiplex PCR. The sample has about 5,900 clones; 85% to 90% are singletons. Sequencing was performed on peripheral blood. Every receptor here comes from a human donor in a cohort sampled during active COVID-19.

This chain uses TRBV5-8 with TRBJ2-2; 9 nucleotides align to TRBD1. CDR1 is SGHTS, CDR2 YDEGEE, per germline. CDR3 length: 16 amino acids. The V segment lost 0 bases and the J segment 5 bases; nucleotides outside the gene matches: 5. The CDR3 nucleotides read TGTGCCAGCAGCTTGGAACAGGGGGCGCGTACCGGGGAGCTGTTTTTT. It encodes CASSLEQGARTGELFF.

The rearrangement joins TRBV6-2 or TRBV6-3 to TRBJ1-2; 7 positions match TRBD1. The CDR3 is 13 amino acids. With 3 bases clipped from V and 3 bases from J, the junction kept 1 base outside the gene matches. Germline V CDR1 and CDR2: MNHEY, SVGEGT. The CDR3 loop is CASSYQGDYGYTF. The CDR3 DNA follows: TGTGCCAGCAGTTATCAGGGGGACTATGGCTACACCTTC.

This rearrangement joins TRBV10-3 to TRBJ2-3; possible D gene TRBD1, 6 bases. The V end lost 3 bases, the J end lost 4 bases, and 11 bases lay between the germline ends. Per the germline V gene, CDR1 is ENHRY and CDR2 is SYGVKD. The CDR3 runs 14 residues. The CDR3 region has the DNA TGTGCCATCAGTGACACAGGGCGACCAGATACGCAGTATTTT. Amino acid sequence: CAISDTGRPDTQYF.

The chain joins TRBV7-3 to TRBJ2-3; 10 positions agree with TRBD2. Germline CDR1 SGHTA, CDR2 FQGTGA. There are 14 residues in the CDR3. V lost 5 bases, J lost 4 bases, and 3 bases stayed unmatched. For the CDR3, the DNA is TGTGCCAGCAGCATAGCGGGGGGTCCAGATACGCAGTATTTT. This codes for CASSIAGGPDTQYF.

This chain joins TRBV7-3 and TRBJ2-5, with D tentatively TRBD1 (5 bases). The CDR3 is 13 residues long. The germline V and J ends were trimmed by 2 bases and 1 base, with 5 bases remaining between them. Germline V gene sequence: CDR1 SGHTA, CDR2 FQGTGA. Here the CDR3 reads CASSLGAQETQYF. The CDR3 nucleotides read TGTGCCAGCAGCTTAGGGGCCCAAGAGACCCAGTACTTC.

The chain joins TRBV2 to TRBJ2-1, with D possibly being TRBD2 (6 bases). Trimming removed 1 base from V and 0 bases from J, with 13 bases in between. Germline CDR1 reads SNHLY; CDR2 reads FYNNEI. There are 17 residues in the CDR3. CDR3 DNA: TGTGCCAGCAGTGAAGTGGCTGGGCGGGGCTCCTACAATGAGCAGTTCTTC. The encoded protein is CASSEVAGRGSYNEQFF. Full variable domain (missing parts from reference TRBV2 and TRBJ2-1): EPEVTQTPSHQVTQMGQEVILRCVPISNHLYFYWYRQILGQKVEFLVSFYNNEISEKSEIFDDQFSVERPDGSNFTLKIRSTKLEDSAMYFCASSEVAGRGSYNEQFFGPGTRLTVL.

The chain carries TRBV5-6 and TRBJ2-7, with D perhaps matching TRBD1 (5 bases). This CDR3 is built from 16 residues. CDR1 is SGHDT and CDR2 is YYEEEE in the germline V gene. With 1 base removed from V and 1 base from J, the gap between germline ends came to 15 bases. CDR3: CASSLHRRTYSYEQYF. Here the CDR3 DNA reads TGTGCCAGCAGCTTGCACCGCCGGACATATTCCTACGAGCAGTACTTC.

On this clone: A junction boundary mismatches the germline segment, possibly from a read error. This sequence joins TRBV27 and TRBJ2-1; TRBD2 agrees at 10 bases. The germline CDR1 and CDR2 sequences are MNHEY and SMNVEV (reference sequence). The CDR3 is 12 amino acids. The CDR3 is CASSSSGGAQVF. In DNA form, the CDR3 reads TGTGCCAGCAGTTCGAGCGGGGGGGCCCAGGTCTTC.

Only a few counts were recorded for this clone. The DNA for the CDR3 is TGTGCCTGGGAACCGACAGGCGTCAATGAAAAACTGTTTTTT. This codes for CAWEPTGVNEKLFF. This chain joins TRBV30 and TRBJ1-4; TRBD1 is a possible D gene (6 bases). Trimming removed 5 bases from V and 5 bases from J, with 15 bases in between. The germline V gene has CDR1 GTSNPN and CDR2 SVGIG (reference sequence). The CDR3 runs to 14 residues.

V gene TRBV5-4 combines with J gene TRBJ2-2; 11 positions match TRBD1. The CDR3 spans 16 residues. Germline loops: CDR1 SGHNT, CDR2 YYREEE (reference sequence). J lost 5 bases, V lost 0 bases, and 3 bases had no gene match. DNA of the CDR3: TGTGCCAGCAGCTTGGGGGGACAGGGGGGAACCGGGGAGCTGTTTTTT. This sequence encodes CASSLGGQGGTGELFF.

This clone has only one observation. The gene calls are TRBV7-8 and TRBJ2-7, with TRBD2 matching over 9 bases. Germline CDR1 is SGHVS and CDR2 is FQNEAQ. This CDR3 comprises 16 residues. The trim removed 2 bases at V and 3 bases at J, leaving 8 bases unmatched. The CDR3 region has the DNA TGTGCCAGCAGCTTAAGGGGAGCGGGGGGCCTCTACGAGCAGTACTTC. Protein: CASSLRGAGGLYEQYF.

The chain links TRBV27 to TRBJ2-5; 9 bases map to TRBD2. J lost 4 bases, V lost 6 bases, and 3 bases had no gene match. The length of the CDR3 is 13 residues. Germline V CDR1 and CDR2: MNHEY, SMNVEV (reference sequence). The CDR3 loop reads CASRLSGGETQYF. DNA of the CDR3: TGTGCCAGCAGGCTTAGCGGGGGAGAGACCCAGTACTTC.

This clone was seen a few times. The V and J genes are TRBV7-2 and TRBJ1-1; D perhaps matches TRBD1 (5 bases). The V end lost 4 bases, the J end lost 7 bases, and 13 bases lay between the germline ends. Per the germline V gene, CDR1 is SGHTA and CDR2 is FQGNSA. The CDR3 length is 13 residues. DNA of the CDR3: TGTGCCAGCAGCTCCAGGGTGGACCTTGAAGCTTTCTTT. Protein sequence: CASSSRVDLEAFF. The whole variable domain, filled in from reference TRBV7-2 and TRBJ1-1, reads GAGVSQSPSNKVTEKGKDVELRCDPISGHTALYWYRQSLGQGLEFLIYFQGNSAPDKSGLPSDRFSAERTGGSVSTLTIQRTQQEDSAVYLCASSSRVDLEAFFGQGTRLTVV.

J is TRBJ2-5 and V is TRBV5-1; D unresolved. This CDR3 has 14 amino acids. Per germline, CDR1 SGHRS and CDR2 YFSETQ. Between the trimmed V and J ends, which lost 0 bases and 2 bases, there was a span of 8 bases. The CDR3 DNA reads TGCGCCAGCAGCTTGGCTCAGGTACAAGAGACCCAGTACTTC. It codes for CASSLAQVQETQYF.

The chain carries TRBV6-1 and TRBJ2-5; a possible D gene is TRBD1 (5 bases). Germline V gene sequence: CDR1 MNHNS, CDR2 SASEGT. CDR3 length equals 18 residues. V lost 0 bases and J 4 bases, leaving 21 bases between the germline ends. The CDR3 nucleotides read TGTGCCAGCAGTGAAGCCGGGCGGTGGCAGGGTAAAGGAGAGACCCAGTACTTC. Protein: CASSEAGRWQGKGETQYF.

This chain links TRBV7-9 with TRBJ1-1, with 8 bases aligning to TRBD1. Germline CDR1 and CDR2: SEHNR and FQNEAQ (reference sequence). The ends lost 3 bases at V and 1 base at J; junction bases unmatched: 4. CDR3 length: 15 residues. The CDR3 sequence is CASSFQGQANTEAFF. CDR3 nucleotides: TGTGCCAGCAGCTTTCAGGGACAGGCGAACACTGAAGCTTTCTTT.

This clone is a singleton in its sample. V usage is TRBV11-2 and J usage is TRBJ1-3; TRBD1 is a possible D gene (5 bases). Trimming shortened V by 1 base and J by 4 bases, and 23 bases separated the two germline ends. CDR1 is SGHAT, CDR2 FQNNGV, per germline. The CDR3 totals 19 residues. Here the CDR3 DNA reads TGTGCCAGCAGCTTAGGGCCGGAGAGGACAAGGAAGAAAGGAAACACCATATATTTT. It is translated as CASSLGPERTRKKGNTIYF.

The V gene is TRBV5-5, the J gene TRBJ1-2; 11 bases fit TRBD1. Germline V gene sequence: CDR1 SGHKS, CDR2 YYEKEE (reference sequence). The CDR3 is 14 residues long. With 4 bases clipped from V and 7 bases from J, the junction kept 6 bases outside the gene matches. CDR3 sequence reads: CASSIGTGGVGYTF. Written as DNA, the CDR3 is TGTGCCAGCAGCATCGGGACAGGGGGGGTTGGCTACACCTTC.

The chain recombines TRBV18 with TRBJ2-7, with D maybe TRBD2 (6 bases). Trimming took 2 bases from V and 3 from J, leaving 8 bases between them. The CDR3 spans 13 residues. In germline, CDR1 is KGHSH, CDR2 LQKENI. The CDR3 nucleotides are TGTGCCAGCTCACCAGGGGGAGGCTACGAGCAGTACTTC. Translating gives CASSPGGGYEQYF.

This chain uses TRBV7-6 with TRBJ2-7; 8 positions match TRBD2. The CDR3 spans 15 residues. The V gene end was trimmed by 5 bases and the J gene end by 0 bases; junction bases not matched to a gene: 6. Per the germline V gene, CDR1 is SGHVS and CDR2 is FNYEAQ. The CDR3 protein is CASSPLAGSSYEQYF. CDR3 in DNA: TGTGCCAGCAGCCCCTTAGCGGGGTCCTCCTACGAGCAGTACTTC.

V gene TRBV4-2 combines with J gene TRBJ1-4; 8 bases line up with TRBD1. Per the germline V gene, CDR1 is LGHNA and CDR2 is YNFKEQ. The CDR3 totals 19 residues. Unmatched junction bases numbered 18, after V lost 6 bases and J lost 3 bases. The CDR3 DNA is TGTGCCAGCAGGTTTTTATTACAGGGGGTAAAAGTAGCTAATGAAAAACTGTTTTTT. This gives the protein CASRFLLQGVKVANEKLFF.

The chain uses TRBV5-1 and TRBJ2-7, with 7 positions matching TRBD1. Losses at the gene ends were 3 bases for V and 5 bases for J; bases not matched to a gene: 11. There are 15 residues in the CDR3. The germline V gene has CDR1 SGHRS and CDR2 YFSETQ. The CDR3 DNA reads TGCGCCAGCAGCTCGGGACAAAGGGGGCGCGACGAGCAGTACTTC. Its translation is CASSSGQRGRDEQYF.

The chain employs TRBV7-2 and TRBJ1-2; maybe TRBD1 (6 bases). Germline CDR1 and CDR2: SGHTA and FQGNSA. This CDR3 has 17 residues. Trimming shortened V by 8 bases and J by 6 bases, and 28 bases separated the two germline ends. The CDR3 sequence is CASDDQWGGRGPHGYTF. Written as DNA, the CDR3 is TGTGCCAGCGACGATCAGTGGGGGGGCAGGGGTCCTCATGGCTACACCTTC.

This clone was picked up a small number of times. V gene TRBV5-1 combines with J gene TRBJ1-2; 7 bases map to TRBD1. The germline CDR1 and CDR2 sequences are SGHRS and YFSETQ. The V gene end was trimmed by 4 bases and the J gene end by 1 base; junction bases not matched to a gene: 4. This CDR3 has 14 residues. The CDR3 coding sequence is TGCGCCAGCAGCGCGGACAGGAGTAACTATGGCTACACCTTC. Protein product: CASSADRSNYGYTF.

CDR3 DNA sequence: TGCGCCAGCAGTGAGCAGACAGGGTTCTTGAACACTGAAGCTTTCTTT. Amino acids: CASSEQTGFLNTEAFF. The chain carries TRBV10-1 and TRBJ1-1; 7 bases map to TRBD1. This CDR3 contains 16 residues. The trim removed 2 bases at V and 0 bases at J, leaving 6 bases unmatched. Germline CDR1 WNHNN, CDR2 SYGVQD (reference sequence).

The V gene is TRBV5-8, the J gene TRBJ1-5; 9 bases agree with TRBD1. There are 14 residues in the CDR3. Trimming removed 1 base from V and 6 bases from J; junction bases left unmatched: 2. Germline V gene sequence: CDR1 SGHTS, CDR2 YDEGEE. The CDR3 DNA follows: TGTGCCAGCAGCTTGATGGGACAGGGTCAGCCCCAGCATTTT. It encodes CASSLMGQGQPQHF.

V is TRBV19 and J is TRBJ2-2, with 10 positions matching TRBD1. Germline V gives CDR1 LNHDA, CDR2 SQIVND (reference sequence). This CDR3 has 14 residues. Trimming took 7 bases from V and 6 from J; bases not matched to a gene: 5. For the CDR3, the DNA is TGTGCCAGTAAGGTGGGGACAGGGGCCGGGGAGCTGTTTTTT. It specifies CASKVGTGAGELFF.

The rearrangement links TRBV9 to TRBJ2-3; 11 nucleotides align to TRBD2. In germline, CDR1 is SGDLS, CDR2 YYNGEE. The V segment lost 3 bases and the J segment 1 base; nucleotides outside the gene matches: 4. This CDR3 has 16 residues. CDR3 sequence reads: CASSALLAGGTDTQYF. The DNA for the CDR3 is TGTGCCAGCAGCGCCCTACTAGCGGGGGGCACAGATACGCAGTATTTT.

The chain employs TRBV9 and TRBJ2-1, with D possibly TRBD2 on 6 matching bases. CDR3 length: 16 amino acids. CDR1 SGDLS and CDR2 YYNGEE come from the germline V gene. Trimming pared 2 bases from V and 3 bases from J, leaving 15 bases between. The CDR3 loop is CASSVSGSTLYNEQFF. In DNA form, the CDR3 reads TGTGCCAGCAGCGTTAGCGGCAGTACCCTCTACAATGAGCAGTTCTTC.

This chain links TRBV7-8 with TRBJ1-1, with 8 bases aligning to TRBD1. The junction had 9 bases not matched to a gene; V was cut back by 0 bases and J by 0 bases. CDR3 length: 18 amino acids. Germline V gives CDR1 SGHVS, CDR2 FQNEAQ. The chain's CDR3 is CASSLARDRYSMNTEAFF. DNA of the CDR3: TGTGCCAGCAGCTTAGCCCGGGACAGGTACTCCATGAACACTGAAGCTTTCTTT.